A selection of T cell receptor beta chains follows, all from one sample in a study of PD-1 blockade in classical Hodgkin lymphoma. Only in-frame clones appear in the TCRdb table, and some are missing; sequencing was by immunoSEQ multiplex PCR. The sample contains about 14,000 clones, 81% of which appear only once. Sequencing was performed on peripheral blood mononuclear cells (PBMCs), taken at baseline. Receptors originate from a human donor with classical Hodgkin lymphoma. CDR3s include the opening cysteine and the closing phenylalanine or tryptophan. The D gene is left open where the match is weak. Clone size is stated in some rows and not others, as once, few, many or a class when expanded.

D gene,J gene,CDR3 length,V gene,clone size,CDR3 protein,CDR3 DNA
TRBD1,TRBJ2-6,15,TRBV2,NA,CASTMTGAGANVLTF,TGTGCCAGTACGATGACAGGGGCTGGGGCCAACGTCCTGACTTTC
NA,TRBJ1-2,16,TRBV11-2,NA,CASSPTLAGAIYGYTF,TGTGCCAGCAGCCCGACTTTGGCAGGGGCGATCTATGGCTACACCTTC
NA,TRBJ1-4,16,TRBV5-6,once,CASSLRATGVNEKLFF,TGTGCCAGCAGCTTGAGGGCGACAGGAGTGAATGAAAAACTGTTTTTT
NA,TRBJ2-2,13,TRBV9,NA,CASSAAFSGELFF,TGTGCCAGCAGCGCAGCTTTCTCCGGGGAGCTGTTTTTT
NA,TRBJ1-5,15,TRBV5-5,NA,CASSFIGESNQPQHF,TGTGCCAGCAGCTTTATCGGGGAGAGCAATCAGCCCCAGCATTTT
NA,TRBJ2-5,15,TRBV18,NA,CASSRQGIDQETQYF,TGTGCCAGCTCTCGCCAAGGGATAGATCAAGAGACCCAGTACTTC
TRBD2,TRBJ2-1,18,TRBV7-9,NA,CASSLGRRSYREGNEQFF,TGTGCCAGCAGCTTAGGCCGCCGGAGTTATAGGGAGGGCAATGAGCAGTTCTTC
NA,TRBJ1-1,11,TRBV25-1,NA,CASSEYTEAFF,TGTGCCAGCAGTGAATATACTGAAGCTTTCTTT
NA,TRBJ1-1,14,TRBV7-6,NA,CASTSSPRTNEAFF,TGTGCCAGCACCTCCTCCCCCAGGACCAATGAAGCTTTCTTT
NA,TRBJ2-2,14,TRBV5-1,NA,CASSLAGGVGELFF,TGCGCCAGCAGCTTGGCCGGAGGAGTAGGGGAGCTGTTTTTT
NA,TRBJ1-5,17,TRBV19,NA,CASKRVSWGYSNQPQHF,TGTGCCAGTAAGAGAGTAAGTTGGGGTTATAGCAATCAGCCCCAGCATTTT
NA,TRBJ1-2,11,TRBV7-9,NA,CATLWGYGYTF,TGTGCCACCTTGTGGGGTTATGGCTACACCTTC
NA,TRBJ1-1,21,TRBV12-5,NA,CASGLVPGFGISGGVGTEAFF,TGTGCTAGTGGTTTGGTACCAGGTTTTGGCATATCGGGGGGCGTAGGGACTGAAGCTTTCTTT
NA,TRBJ2-5,13,TRBV6-5,NA,CASSYTVRETQYF,TGTGCCAGCAGTTATACGGTGAGAGAGACCCAGTACTTC
NA,TRBJ2-7,14,TRBV7-2,NA,CASSFGGESYEQYF,TGTGCCAGCAGCTTTGGGGGCGAGTCCTACGAGCAGTACTTC
NA,TRBJ2-3,14,TRBV19,NA,CASSIPPIGDTQYF,TGTGCCAGTAGTATACCCCCAATAGGAGATACGCAGTATTTT
TRBD1,TRBJ2-3,15,TRBV28,NA,CASSWPGGNADTQYF,TGTGCCAGCAGTTGGCCAGGGGGTAACGCAGATACGCAGTATTTT
TRBD1,TRBJ1-4,15,TRBV15,once,CATSVHRGTNEKLFF,TGTGCCACCAGCGTCCACAGGGGGACTAATGAAAAACTGTTTTTT
NA,TRBJ2-4,14,TRBV27,NA,CASSRGTPKNIQYF,TGTGCCAGCAGTAGAGGGACTCCCAAAAACATTCAGTACTTC
NA,TRBJ2-7,13,TRBV4-3,NA,CASSQDRWGEQYF,TGCGCCAGCAGCCAAGATCGGTGGGGGGAGCAGTACTTC
TRBD1,TRBJ1-5,15,TRBV4-1,NA,CASSLLQGSNQPQHF,TGCGCCAGCAGCCTTCTACAGGGGAGCAATCAGCCCCAGCATTTT
NA,TRBJ1-2,14,TRBV7-2,NA,CASSLGGQGRGYTF,TGTGCCAGCAGCTTAGGAGGGCAGGGGAGAGGCTACACCTTC
NA,TRBJ1-2,15,TRBV6-4,NA,CASSDSETGNYGYTF,TGTGCCAGCAGTGACTCTGAGACGGGAAACTATGGCTACACCTTC
TRBD1,TRBJ1-4,15,TRBV4-1,NA,CASSQNRGPNEKLFF,TGCGCCAGCAGCCAAAACAGGGGCCCTAATGAAAAACTGTTTTTT
NA,TRBJ2-2,16,TRBV13,NA,CASSWRGHGTTGELFF,TGTGCCAGCAGCTGGCGGGGCCACGGGACCACCGGGGAGCTGTTTTTT
NA,TRBJ2-7,13,TRBV10-3,NA,CAISESLAPEQYF,TGTGCCATCAGTGAGTCTTTAGCGCCCGAGCAGTACTTC
TRBD1,TRBJ1-5,15,TRBV6-5,NA,CASSSDRGRNQPQHF,TGTGCCAGCAGTTCGGACAGGGGAAGAAATCAGCCCCAGCATTTT
TRBD2,TRBJ2-7,15,TRBV5-1,NA,CASSPWIGGDYEQYF,TGCGCCAGCAGCCCCTGGATCGGGGGGGACTACGAGCAGTACTTC
TRBD1,TRBJ1-2,14,TRBV10-2,NA,CASSESTGAYGYTF,TGCGCCAGCAGTGAGTCGACAGGGGCCTATGGCTACACCTTC
TRBD1,TRBJ2-7,15,TRBV18,once,CASSLRTGRGAEQYF,TGTGCCAGCTCACTCCGGACAGGAAGAGGGGCCGAGCAGTACTTC
NA,TRBJ2-7,13,TRBV27,NA,CASTGLKNYEQYF,TGTGCCAGCACTGGACTGAAAAACTACGAGCAGTACTTC
NA,TRBJ2-3,13,TRBV19,NA,CASSQSRGATQYF,TGTGCCAGTAGTCAGAGTCGCGGGGCCACGCAGTATTTT
NA,TRBJ2-3,14,TRBV2,NA,CASRRHGSTDTQYF,TGTGCCAGCCGGCGACACGGCAGCACAGATACGCAGTATTTT
NA,TRBJ2-7,19,TRBV4-1,NA,CASSHIQIRAGDRSYEQYF,TGCGCCAGCAGCCACATCCAAATCAGGGCAGGGGATAGATCCTACGAGCAGTACTTC
NA,TRBJ1-1,13,TRBV11-2,NA,CASSPTARTEAFF,TGTGCCAGCAGCCCAACCGCCAGGACTGAAGCTTTCTTT
NA,TRBJ2-7,13,TRBV7-2,NA,CASSLGPRDEQYF,TGTGCCAGCAGCTTAGGTCCAAGAGACGAGCAGTACTTC
NA,TRBJ1-2,14,TRBV7-2,NA,CASSLGQRGSAYTF,TGTGCCAGCAGCTTAGGGCAGCGGGGCTCTGCCTACACCTTC
NA,TRBJ1-4,14,TRBV2,once,CASSVTGRGEKLFF,TGTGCCAGCAGTGTTACAGGGAGGGGGGAAAAACTGTTTTTT
NA,TRBJ2-7,15,TRBV9,NA,CASSGGGGGEYEQYF,TGTGCCAGCAGCGGGGGAGGTGGCGGGGAATACGAGCAGTACTTC
NA,TRBJ2-2,11,TRBV6-1,NA,CASSEMGELFF,TGTGCCAGCAGTGAAATGGGGGAGCTGTTTTTT
NA,TRBJ1-4,16,TRBV25-1,NA,CASGGGSSATNEKLFF,TGTGCCAGCGGGGGGGGATCCTCGGCAACTAATGAAAAACTGTTTTTT
NA,TRBJ2-7,15,TRBV5-6,NA,CASSLAPPYHDEQYF,TGTGCCAGCAGCTTGGCCCCCCCTTACCATGACGAGCAGTACTTC
NA,TRBJ2-4,17,TRBV28,once,CASSSLTGSQPGNIQYF,TGTGCCAGCAGTTCTCTTACAGGGTCCCAGCCAGGAAACATTCAGTACTTC
NA,TRBJ1-2,15,TRBV27,NA,CASRGLGGRDYGYTF,TGTGCCAGCAGAGGTCTCGGGGGGCGCGACTATGGCTACACCTTC
NA,TRBJ1-5,15,TRBV21-1,NA,CASSAGPGGGKPQHF,TGTGCCAGCAGCGCGGGACCGGGAGGAGGGAAGCCCCAGCATTTT
NA,TRBJ1-1,16,TRBV11-2,NA,CASSTSTGYLDTEAFF,TGTGCCAGCAGCACAAGCACAGGGTACTTGGACACTGAAGCTTTCTTT
TRBD1,TRBJ2-7,14,TRBV7-7,NA,CASSAGQGPYEQYF,TGTGCCAGCAGCGCGGGACAGGGACCCTACGAGCAGTACTTC
TRBD1,TRBJ2-5,20,TRBV18,once,CASSPPLPTGGAGGPRTQYF,TGTGCCAGCTCACCACCTCTACCGACAGGGGGCGCGGGGGGCCCCAGGACCCAGTACTTC
NA,TRBJ2-6,11,TRBV20-1,once,CSAGSTRAARF,TGCAGTGCTGGATCGACGAGAGCAGCGCGTTTC
NA,TRBJ2-7,17,TRBV4-1,few,CASSQVDMGFTSYEQYF,TGCGCCAGCAGCCAAGTCGACATGGGGTTTACCTCCTACGAGCAGTACTTC
NA,TRBJ1-2,14,TRBV4-3,NA,CASSQVGEDYGYTF,TGCGCCAGCAGCCAAGTTGGGGAAGACTATGGCTACACCTTC
NA,TRBJ2-5,13,TRBV18,once,CASSPDQQETQYF,TGTGCCAGCTCACCGGATCAACAAGAGACCCAGTACTTC
NA,TRBJ1-1,15,TRBV5-1,once,CASYYGGGRITEAFF,TGCGCCAGTTATTACGGAGGGGGGCGCATAACTGAAGCTTTCTTT
TRBD2,TRBJ2-4,18,TRBV7-8,NA,CASSLHSGGLVGKNIQYF,TGTGCCAGCAGCTTACATAGCGGGGGCTTAGTTGGCAAAAACATTCAGTACTTC
NA,TRBJ2-2,14,TRBV5-1,NA,CASSLALNGGELFF,TGCGCCAGCAGCTTGGCCCTGAACGGCGGGGAGCTGTTTTTT
NA,TRBJ2-2,13,TRBV27,NA,CASSLSLTGELFF,TGTGCCAGCAGTTTATCCTTAACCGGGGAGCTGTTTTTT
NA,TRBJ2-1,13,TRBV27,few,CASKTSSYNEQFF,TGTGCCAGCAAAACGAGCTCCTACAATGAGCAGTTCTTC
TRBD1,TRBJ2-3,16,TRBV6-4,NA,CASSEYGTGETDTQYF,TGTGCCAGCAGTGAATACGGGACAGGGGAAACAGATACGCAGTATTTT
NA,TRBJ1-5,15,TRBV5-1,NA,CASSFFQFAHQPQHF,TGCGCCAGCAGCTTTTTTCAATTTGCCCATCAGCCCCAGCATTTT